A single sample is the source of the 12 T cell receptor beta chains below, sequenced in a study of blood T cell repertoires in COVID-19. Assay used: immunoSEQ multiplex PCR; TCRdb lists only in-frame clones, some missing. The sample carries 150,000 to 200,000 clones, around 80% recorded once. Sequencing was done on a sample of peripheral blood. These receptors were obtained from a woman aged 55-70 years with COVID-19, enrolled during active disease.

This chain uses TRBV7-2 with TRBJ2-1; tentatively, D is TRBD1 (6 bases). In germline, CDR1 is SGHTA, CDR2 FQGNSA. The CDR3 is 15 amino acids. V gave up 6 bases and J gave up 5 bases, with 17 bases separating them. CDR3 sequence: CASRYPGTINNEQFF. As DNA, the CDR3 is TGTGCCAGCAGATACCCCGGGACAATCAACAATGAGCAGTTCTTC.

This clone was seen a few times. The rearrangement links TRBV4-1 to TRBJ2-3, with 7 nucleotides matching TRBD1. The V and J ends lost 0 bases and 1 base, in that order; junction bases with no gene match: 13. This CDR3 region has 19 residues. Looked up from germline, CDR1 is MGHRA and CDR2 is YSYEKL. CDR3 coding DNA: TGCGCCAGCAGCCAAGATCGGTTTATACAGGGGCGACGCACAGATACGCAGTATTTT. This codes for CASSQDRFIQGRRTDTQYF.

The chain links TRBV18 to TRBJ1-6; 7 bases agree with TRBD1. The V segment lost 3 bases and the J segment 7 bases; nucleotides outside the gene matches: 12. The CDR3 is 17 amino acids. CDR1 is KGHSH, CDR2 LQKENI, per germline. The CDR3 DNA reads as TGTGCCAGCTCACCCCGGGACAGTACTCAGGGAAATTCACCCCTCCACTTT. Protein: CASSPRDSTQGNSPLHF.

The chain is built from TRBV3-1 (or the pseudogene TRBV3-2) and TRBJ2-3; 11 nucleotides agree with TRBD2. J was trimmed by 6 bases and V by 0 bases; bases with no gene match: 2. The germline V gene encodes CDR1 LGHDT and CDR2 YNNKEL (reference sequence). CDR3 length: 15 amino acids. CDR3: CASSQELAGVDTQYF. In nucleotides, the CDR3 is TGTGCCAGCAGCCAAGAACTAGCGGGAGTGGATACGCAGTATTTT.

The chain combines TRBV9 with TRBJ1-4; possibly TRBD1 for D (5 bases). Germline CDR1 is SGDLS and CDR2 is YYNGEE. Trimming cost V 2 bases and J 0 bases, with 14 bases left between them. This CDR3 has 17 amino acids. CDR3 loop: CASSVSGHPATNEKLFF. CDR3 sequence (DNA): TGTGCCAGCAGCGTGTCCGGACACCCAGCAACTAATGAAAAACTGTTTTTT.

There are a few counts of this clone. This chain connects TRBV19 to TRBJ1-5, with no clear D. The V and J ends lost 5 bases and 6 bases respectively, with 23 bases between them. CDR1 is LNHDA, CDR2 SQIVND, per germline (reference sequence). The CDR3 has 17 amino acids. The CDR3 protein is CASSSPPGGFSGQPQHF. The CDR3 DNA reads TGTGCCAGTAGTTCCCCCCCAGGAGGATTCTCCGGTCAGCCCCAGCATTTT.

This rearrangement joins TRBV6-5 to TRBJ1-6; D is undetermined. Germline CDR1 and CDR2: MNHEY and SVGAGI. V was clipped by 5 bases and J by 2 bases, with 4 bases between them. CDR3 length equals 13 residues. This CDR3 reads CASSPTYNSPLHF. CDR3 DNA sequence: TGTGCCAGCAGTCCAACCTATAATTCACCCCTCCACTTT.

This clone was seen only once. This sequence joins TRBV7-9 and TRBJ1-2; maybe TRBD1 (6 bases). Germline lookup yields CDR1 SEHNR and CDR2 FQNEAQ (reference sequence). Trimming removed 4 bases from V and 5 bases from J, with 8 bases in between. CDR3 length: 12 amino acids. For the CDR3, the DNA is TGTGCCAGCAGCTCGACAGGATATGGCTACACCTTC. Its translation: CASSSTGYGYTF.

The J gene is TRBJ2-7, the V gene TRBV6-2 or TRBV6-3; TRBD2 is a possible D gene (6 bases). With 2 bases removed from V and 5 bases from J, the gap between germline ends came to 13 bases. Germline V gene sequence: CDR1 MNHEY, CDR2 SVGEGT. There are 14 residues in the CDR3. The CDR3 is CASSYPGLPDEQYV. DNA for the CDR3: TGTGCCAGCAGTTACCCGGGACTCCCCGACGAGCAGTACGTC.

This clone was found once. The rearrangement uses TRBV7-2 and TRBJ1-4, with 10 bases matching TRBD1. The V segment lost 3 bases and the J segment 3 bases; nucleotides outside the gene matches: 1. The germline V gene has CDR1 SGHTA and CDR2 FQGNSA. The CDR3 is 15 residues long. This chain's CDR3 is CASSFGQGANEKLFF. CDR3 sequence (DNA): TGTGCCAGCAGCTTTGGACAGGGGGCTAATGAAAAACTGTTTTTT.

This clone was observed a handful of times. The chain uses TRBV6-6 and TRBJ2-2, with TRBD2 as a possible D gene (7 bases). This CDR3 is built from 13 residues. Germline V gene sequence: CDR1 MNHNY, CDR2 SVGAGI (reference sequence). The ends were cut back, 4 bases at V and 6 bases at J, with 9 bases in the middle. CDR3 protein: CASSFGGPGELFF. Here the CDR3 DNA reads TGTGCCAGCAGTTTCGGGGGGCCCGGGGAGCTGTTTTTT.

This clone was found once. This chain uses TRBV6-5 with TRBJ2-5; D gene ambiguous. V was shortened by 4 bases and J by 7 bases, with 10 bases between the two germline ends. This CDR3 spans 12 amino acids. Germline V gives CDR1 MNHEY, CDR2 SVGAGI. In DNA form, the CDR3 reads TGTGCCAGCAGTTTCCTCCTCCCGACCCAGTACTTC. Its protein is CASSFLLPTQYF.